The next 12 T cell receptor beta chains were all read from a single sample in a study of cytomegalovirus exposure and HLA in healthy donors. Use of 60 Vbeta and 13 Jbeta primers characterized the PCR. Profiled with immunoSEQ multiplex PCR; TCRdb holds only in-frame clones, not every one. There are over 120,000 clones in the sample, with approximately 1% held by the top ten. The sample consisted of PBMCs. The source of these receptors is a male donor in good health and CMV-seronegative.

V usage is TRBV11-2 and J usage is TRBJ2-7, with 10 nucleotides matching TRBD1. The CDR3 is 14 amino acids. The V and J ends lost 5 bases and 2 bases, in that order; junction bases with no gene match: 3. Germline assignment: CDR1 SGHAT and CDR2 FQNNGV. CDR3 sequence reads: CASSPGQGTYEQYF. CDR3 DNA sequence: TGTGCCAGCAGCCCGGGACAGGGGACCTACGAGCAGTACTTC.

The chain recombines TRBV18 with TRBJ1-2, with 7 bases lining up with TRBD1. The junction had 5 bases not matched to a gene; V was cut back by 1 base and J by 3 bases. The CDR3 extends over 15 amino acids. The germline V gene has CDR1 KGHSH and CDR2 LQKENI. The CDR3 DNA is TGTGCCAGCTCACCACTGATCCAGGGGGACTATGGCTACACCTTC. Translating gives CASSPLIQGDYGYTF.

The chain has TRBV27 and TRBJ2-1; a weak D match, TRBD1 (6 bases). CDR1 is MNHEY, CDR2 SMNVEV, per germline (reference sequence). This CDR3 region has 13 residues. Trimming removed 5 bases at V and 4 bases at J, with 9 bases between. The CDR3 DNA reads TGTGCCAGCAGTCTGGACAGTTACAATGAGCAGTTCTTC. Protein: CASSLDSYNEQFF.

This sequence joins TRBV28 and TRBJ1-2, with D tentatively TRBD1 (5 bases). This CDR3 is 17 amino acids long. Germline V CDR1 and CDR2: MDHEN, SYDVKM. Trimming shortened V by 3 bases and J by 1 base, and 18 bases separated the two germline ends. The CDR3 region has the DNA TGTGCCAGCAGTTTCTCCGGGGGTGGGGGAATTAACTATGGCTACACCTTC. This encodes CASSFSGGGGINYGYTF.

The CDR3 protein is CASSPAQGARDTQYF. The CDR3 nucleotides read TGTGCCAGCTCACCGGCCCAGGGGGCGAGAGATACGCAGTATTTT. The chain joins TRBV18 to TRBJ2-3, with 8 bases matching TRBD1. The V segment lost 3 bases and the J segment 5 bases; nucleotides outside the gene matches: 7. Germline V gene lookup returns CDR1 KGHSH and CDR2 LQKENI. The CDR3 is 15 amino acids.

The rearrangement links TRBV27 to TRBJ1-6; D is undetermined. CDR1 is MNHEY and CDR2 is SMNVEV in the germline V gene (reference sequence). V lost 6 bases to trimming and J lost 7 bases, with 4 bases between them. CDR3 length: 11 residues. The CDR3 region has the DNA TGTGCCAGCAGGGCAAATTCACCCCTCCACTTT. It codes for CASRANSPLHF.

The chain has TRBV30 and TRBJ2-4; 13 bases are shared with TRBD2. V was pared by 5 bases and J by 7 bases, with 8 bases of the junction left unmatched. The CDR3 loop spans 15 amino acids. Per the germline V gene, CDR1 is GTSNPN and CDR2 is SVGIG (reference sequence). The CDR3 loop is CAWGRTSGGRNIQYF. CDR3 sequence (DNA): TGTGCCTGGGGGAGGACTAGCGGGGGAAGGAACATTCAGTACTTC.

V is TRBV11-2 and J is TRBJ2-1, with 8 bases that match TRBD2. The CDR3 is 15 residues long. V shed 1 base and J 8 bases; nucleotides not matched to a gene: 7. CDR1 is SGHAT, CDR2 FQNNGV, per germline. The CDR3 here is CASSLGLTSADEQFF. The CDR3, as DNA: TGTGCCAGCAGCTTAGGTTTGACTAGCGCCGATGAGCAGTTCTTC.

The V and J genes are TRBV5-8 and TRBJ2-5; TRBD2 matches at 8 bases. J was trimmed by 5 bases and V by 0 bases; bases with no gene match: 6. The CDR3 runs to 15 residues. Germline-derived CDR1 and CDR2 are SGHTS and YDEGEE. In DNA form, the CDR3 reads TGTGCCAGCAGCTTGGGGGGCCCGGGAGGGGAGACCCAGTACTTC. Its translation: CASSLGGPGGETQYF.

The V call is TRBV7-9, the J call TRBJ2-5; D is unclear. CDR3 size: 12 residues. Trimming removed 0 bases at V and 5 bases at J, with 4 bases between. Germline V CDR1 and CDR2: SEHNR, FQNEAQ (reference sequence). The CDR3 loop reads CASSLALETQYF. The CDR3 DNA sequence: TGTGCCAGCAGCTTAGCCTTGGAGACCCAGTACTTC.

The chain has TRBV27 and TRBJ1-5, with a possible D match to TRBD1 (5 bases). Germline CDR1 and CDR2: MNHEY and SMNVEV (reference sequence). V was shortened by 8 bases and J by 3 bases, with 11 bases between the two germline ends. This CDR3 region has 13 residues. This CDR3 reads CASRSGLNQPQHF. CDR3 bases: TGTGCCAGCCGCTCGGGACTCAATCAGCCCCAGCATTTT.

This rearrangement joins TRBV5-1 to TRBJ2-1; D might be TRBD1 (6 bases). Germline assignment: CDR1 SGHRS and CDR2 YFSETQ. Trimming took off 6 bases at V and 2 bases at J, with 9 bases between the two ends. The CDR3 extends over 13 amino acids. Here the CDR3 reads CASTDSAYNEQFF. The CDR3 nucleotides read TGCGCCAGCACGGACAGTGCCTACAATGAGCAGTTCTTC.